This TCR beta chain comes out of a study of neoadjuvant nivolumab and ipilimumab in lung cancer. Overall study results and limits: TCR clonality did not significantly correlate with pathologic tumor regression. Higher pretherapy blood TCR richness went with higher resected-tumor richness.

Worth noting for this clone: Its antigen remains unidentified.

The V gene's germline CDR1 is MNHEY and CDR2 SVGAGI. Trimming took off 5 bases at V and 9 bases at J, with 11 bases between the two ends. The CDR3 runs 12 residues. Assay: immunoSEQ multiplex PCR; the TCRdb copy retains only in-frame clones and omits some. Here the sample spans roughly 30,000 clones, 90% being singletons. The source was peripheral blood, collected after neoadjuvant nivolumab, alone or with ipilimumab, at or shortly before surgery. This clonotype originated in an adult with non-small cell lung cancer. The J gene is TRBJ2-1, the V gene TRBV6-5, with D possibly matching TRBD2 (5 bases). The CDR3 DNA follows: TGTGCCAGCAGTCTCGCGAGCGGTGAGCAGTTCTTC. It specifies CASSLASGEQFF.